What follows are 14 T cell receptor beta chains derived from one specimen sequenced in a study of blood T cell repertoires in COVID-19. The repertoire was sequenced with immunoSEQ multiplex PCR; TCRdb's copy has only in-frame clones and lacks some. The table includes tens of thousands of clones, approximately 86% detected once. Sample: peripheral blood. These receptors all come from a man aged 50-60 years with acute or convalescent COVID-19.

This chain uses TRBV19 with TRBJ2-7, with D possibly being TRBD1 (6 bases). Germline V lookup: CDR1 LNHDA, CDR2 SQIVND (reference sequence). Trimming left V 9 bases short and J 2 bases short, with 11 bases between. The CDR3 has 12 amino acids. The CDR3 loop reads CASTGQTYEQYF. The CDR3, as DNA: TGTGCCAGCACCGGACAGACCTACGAGCAGTACTTC. Together with reference TRBV19 and TRBJ2-7, the CDR3 gives the full variable domain: DGGITQSPKYLFRKEGQNVTLSCEQNLNHDAMYWYRQDPGQGLRLIYYSQIVNDFQKGDIAEGYSVSREKKESFPLTVTSAQKNPTAFYLCASTGQTYEQYFGPGTRLTVT.

V gene TRBV7-6 combines with J gene TRBJ2-5, with D possibly matching TRBD1 (5 bases). The CDR3 has 16 residues. The germline V gene encodes CDR1 SGHVS and CDR2 FNYEAQ. V lost 5 bases and J lost 2, with 18 bases in between. The CDR3 DNA is TGTGCCAGCAGCCGCTCGCATGCGGACACTCAAGAGACCCAGTACTTC. Protein sequence: CASSRSHADTQETQYF.

The gene calls are TRBV7-9 and TRBJ1-1; D gene uncertain. Germline lookup yields CDR1 SEHNR and CDR2 FQNEAQ (reference sequence). Trimming took off 3 bases at V and 6 bases at J, with 11 bases between the two ends. The CDR3 has 13 residues. The CDR3 bases are TGTGCCAGCAGCTTTTCCAGGTACGCTGAAGCTTTCTTT. Its protein is CASSFSRYAEAFF.

The gene calls are TRBV5-1 and TRBJ1-1, with 7 bases fitting TRBD1. Losses at the gene ends were 0 bases for V and 1 base for J; bases not matched to a gene: 0. Germline CDR1 and CDR2: SGHRS and YFSETQ. The CDR3 totals 14 residues. The chain's CDR3 is CASSLGDRNTEAFF. As DNA, the CDR3 is TGCGCCAGCAGCTTGGGGGACAGGAACACTGAAGCTTTCTTT.

This clone showed up just a few times. The chain is built from TRBV2 and TRBJ2-7, with TRBD2 identical over 7 bases. There are 12 residues in the CDR3. The V segment lost 6 bases and the J segment 7 bases; nucleotides outside the gene matches: 6. Germline CDR1 SNHLY, CDR2 FYNNEI. CDR3 DNA: TGTGCCAGCAGACCGGGGGGAGGGGAGCAGTACTTC. Protein product: CASRPGGGEQYF.

This chain joins TRBV30 and TRBJ1-2, with TRBD1 identical over 8 bases. This CDR3 comprises 13 residues. V trimming: 0 bases; J trimming: 4 bases; junction bases outside the gene matches: 1. Germline V gene sequence: CDR1 GTSNPN, CDR2 SVGIG (reference sequence). In nucleotides, the CDR3 is TGTGCCTGGAGTGTAGGGACAGGCTATGGCTACACCTTC. Amino acid sequence: CAWSVGTGYGYTF.

This clone has more than one count but fewer than ten. This chain uses TRBV12-5 with TRBJ1-1, with a weak D call TRBD1 (5 bases). The germline V gene encodes CDR1 LGHNT and CDR2 FRNRAP. CDR3 length: 13 residues. Between the trimmed V and J ends, which lost 3 bases and 5 bases, there was a span of 10 bases. CDR3: CASGLAGGTEAFF. The CDR3 DNA is TGTGCTAGTGGTTTAGCCGGGGGTACTGAAGCTTTCTTT.

V gene TRBV7-9 combines with J gene TRBJ1-2; 7 nucleotides match TRBD1. Trimming at V came to 1 base and at J to 4 bases, leaving 6 bases not matched to a gene. The germline V gene encodes CDR1 SEHNR and CDR2 FQNEAQ (reference sequence). CDR3 length: 15 residues. The CDR3 coding sequence is TGTGCCAGCAGCTTAGTGGCAGGGGGAGGCTATGGCTACACCTTC. Protein sequence: CASSLVAGGGYGYTF.

The chain couples TRBV11-2 to TRBJ1-1, with 8 bases lining up with TRBD1. V trimming: 5 bases; J trimming: 7 bases; junction bases outside the gene matches: 6. This CDR3 is 13 amino acids long. The V gene's germline CDR1 is SGHAT and CDR2 FQNNGV. The CDR3 region has the DNA TGTGCCAGCAGCCCAGGACAGGGACGTGAAGCTTTCTTT. It specifies CASSPGQGREAFF.

The chain recombines TRBV11-2 with TRBJ2-5, with 8 bases fitting TRBD2. Germline V gene data show CDR1 as SGHAT and CDR2 as FQNNGV. The V segment lost 6 bases and the J segment 4 bases; nucleotides outside the gene matches: 10. This CDR3 has 15 residues. CDR3 sequence: CASRRLAGRGETQYF. CDR3 coding DNA: TGTGCCAGCAGACGGTTAGCGGGACGGGGAGAGACCCAGTACTTC.

In this sample, this clone turned up once. The gene calls are TRBV18 and TRBJ2-2, with D hard to call. Germline V CDR1 and CDR2: KGHSH, LQKENI. V was clipped by 8 bases and J by 2 bases, with 15 bases between them. CDR3 size: 15 residues. This CDR3 is CASPQVAGNTGELFF. The CDR3 DNA reads TGTGCCAGCCCCCAGGTGGCAGGAAACACCGGGGAGCTGTTTTTT.

This clone was counted once. Germline and junction disagree at one end, which may indicate a read error. The chain couples TRBV11-2 to TRBJ2-7; D not resolved. Germline V CDR1 and CDR2: SGHAT, FQNNGV. CDR3 length: 12 residues. In DNA form, the CDR3 reads TGTGCCAGCAGCTCCCTCTCCCACGAGCAGTACTTC. This codes for CASSSLSHEQYF.

The chain uses TRBV6-2 or TRBV6-3 and TRBJ1-2, with TRBD1 as a possible D gene (5 bases). Germline V gene sequence: CDR1 MNHEY, CDR2 SVGEGT. The length of the CDR3 is 16 residues. Trimming left V 6 bases short and J 0 bases short, with 17 bases between. The CDR3 sequence: CASRYGGTATNYGYTF. The CDR3 nucleotides are TGTGCCAGCAGGTACGGGGGGACCGCAACTAACTATGGCTACACCTTC.

A word on this clone: Other DNA sequences in the same sample also yield this CDR3. V and J are TRBV10-3 and TRBJ2-3; 9 bases are a match to TRBD1. The CDR3 contains 16 residues. The germline V gene has CDR1 ENHRY and CDR2 SYGVKD. Unmatched junction bases numbered 5, after V lost 2 bases and J lost 2 bases. The CDR3 sequence is CAISEKDRGSTDTQYF. The CDR3 DNA reads as TGTGCCATCAGTGAGAAGGACAGGGGCTCCACAGATACGCAGTATTTT.